This TCR beta chain was recorded in a study of blood T cells in healthy people across ages. Per sample, extraction of total RNA gave at least 6 micrograms in every case. The CDR3 is made up of 13 amino acids. From germline, CDR1 is DFQATT and CDR2 SNEGSKA (reference sequence). Trimming left V 6 bases short and J 4 bases short, with 13 bases between. In its sample, this clonotype was seen many times. A second PCR, run for about 7 to 11 cycles, used a sample-barcoded 5' primer plus a J-beta primer mix. TCRdb processed the 5' RACE reads anew with MiXCR; each CDR3 protein has one entry. The sample includes about 930,000 distinct CDR3 sequences, under 35% seen only once; the top ten take 10%. The same sample was also used in a study of T cells of mothers and their children. Turning to that study: Persistent microchimeric T cell clones were sought, and none were detected.

This chain uses TRBV20-1 with TRBJ2-1; D uncertain. The sample comprised blood. This receptor was obtained from a woman in her thirties or forties in good health. The CDR3 DNA is TGCAGTGCCCCCTCGTTTCAGTACAATGAGCAGTTCTTC. It yields the protein CSAPSFQYNEQFF.